The 27 T cell receptor beta chains reported below all come from one sample, sequenced in a study of immune cell composition in non-small cell lung cancer. This table comes from immunoSEQ multiplex PCR, and its TCRdb copy is limited to in-frame clones, with some not included. In the table there are about 8,300 clones, 76% of which are singletons. The sequenced sample was lung tumor tissue. The receptors shown here come from a human donor with non-small cell lung cancer.

V is TRBV6-4 and J is TRBJ1-1; D remains ambiguous. Germline CDR1 and CDR2: MRHNA and SNTAGT. V shed 4 bases and J shed 5 bases, with 11 bases lying between them. CDR3 length equals 13 residues. CDR3 amino acids: CASSGRPGTEAFF. Here the CDR3 DNA reads TGTGCCAGCAGTGGACGCCCGGGTACTGAAGCTTTCTTT.

The V and J genes are TRBV5-4 and TRBJ1-5, with D unclear. CDR1 is SGHNT, CDR2 YYREEE, per germline (reference sequence). CDR3 length: 15 residues. Trimming took off 0 bases at V and 6 bases at J, with 13 bases between the two ends. CDR3 nucleotide sequence: TGTGCCAGCAGCTTGGACCGAAACGAGGGTCAGCCCCAGCATTTT. It yields the protein CASSLDRNEGQPQHF.

This chain uses TRBV19 with TRBJ1-5, with 8 bases lining up with TRBD1. Germline V CDR1 and CDR2: LNHDA, SQIVND (reference sequence). Trimming cost V 5 bases and J 5 bases; bases outside gene matches: 5. CDR3 length equals 14 residues. The CDR3 loop is CASSAGQGDQPQHF. In DNA, the CDR3 is TGTGCCAGTAGTGCCGGACAGGGCGATCAGCCCCAGCATTTT.

The V gene is TRBV15, the J gene TRBJ2-2, with a possible D match to TRBD1 (6 bases). Germline CDR1 and CDR2: LNHNV and YYDKDF (reference sequence). Trimming removed 6 bases at V and 6 bases at J, with 14 bases between. The CDR3 covers 14 residues. As DNA, the CDR3 is TGTGCCACCAGGCTGGACAGTCGGGCCGGGGAGCTGTTTTTT. Amino acid sequence: CATRLDSRAGELFF.

This chain joins TRBV2 and TRBJ1-5, with D possibly TRBD1 on 5 matching bases. This CDR3 has 16 residues. Germline V CDR1 and CDR2: SNHLY, FYNNEI. The V end lost 2 bases, the J end lost 2 bases, and 13 bases lay between the germline ends. CDR3 in DNA: TGTGCCAGCAGTGAAATTGAGGGGAGAGGCAATCAGCCCCAGCATTTT. This sequence encodes CASSEIEGRGNQPQHF.

CDR3 region: CASSLMGGQETQYF. CDR3 DNA sequence: TGTGCCAGCAGCTTAATGGGGGGGCAAGAGACCCAGTACTTC. V and J are TRBV7-3 and TRBJ2-5, with 7 bases aligning to TRBD2. In germline, CDR1 is SGHTA, CDR2 FQGTGA. Trimming took 1 base from V and 2 from J; bases not matched to a gene: 1. This CDR3 spans 14 amino acids. Full variable domain (rest looked up from reference TRBV7-3 and TRBJ2-5): GAGVSQTPSNKVTEKGKYVELRCDPISGHTALYWYRQSLGQGPEFLIYFQGTGAADDSGLPNDRFFAVRPEGSVSTLKIQRTERGDSAVYLCASSLMGGQETQYFGPGTRLLVL.

In its sample, this clone was seen a few times. The V gene is TRBV6-6, the J gene TRBJ2-1, with 8 bases aligning to TRBD1. V lost 6 bases, J lost 0 bases, and 4 bases stayed unmatched. Per the germline V gene, CDR1 is MNHNY and CDR2 is SVGAGI (reference sequence). CDR3 size: 15 residues. The CDR3 sequence is CASRSTGDSYNEQFF. The CDR3 DNA follows: TGTGCCAGCAGGTCGACAGGGGACTCCTACAATGAGCAGTTCTTC.

This clone occurred once. This chain links TRBV6-4 with TRBJ1-4; TRBD1 agrees at 9 bases. Germline trimming cut 2 bases from V and 0 bases from J; bases unmatched to any gene: 7. CDR3 length: 18 residues. Germline CDR1 MRHNA, CDR2 SNTAGT. The CDR3 is CASSDTLWTGATNEKLFF. CDR3 sequence (DNA): TGTGCCAGCAGTGACACCCTATGGACAGGGGCAACTAATGAAAAACTGTTTTTT.

CDR3 protein: CASSLSMAVAWTGELFF. The CDR3 DNA sequence: TGTGCCAGCAGTTTATCGATGGCGGTAGCTTGGACCGGGGAGCTGTTTTTT. The chain couples TRBV27 to TRBJ2-2; no firm D call. The CDR3 loop spans 17 amino acids. Germline V gives CDR1 MNHEY, CDR2 SMNVEV (reference sequence). The germline V and J ends were trimmed by 0 bases and 5 bases, with 16 bases remaining between them.

This chain uses TRBV7-2 with TRBJ1-6; D unresolved. The CDR3 sequence is 15 residues long. Looked up from germline, CDR1 is SGHTA and CDR2 is FQGNSA. V was clipped by 5 bases and J by 7 bases, with 15 bases between them. CDR3 bases: TGTGCCAGCAGCCTCGGAGGGAAGGGCAATTCACCCCTCCACTTT. As protein: CASSLGGKGNSPLHF. Together with reference TRBV7-2 and TRBJ1-6, the CDR3 gives the full variable domain: GAGVSQSPSNKVTEKGKDVELRCDPISGHTALYWYRQSLGQGLEFLIYFQGNSAPDKSGLPSDRFSAERTGGSVSTLTIQRTQQEDSAVYLCASSLGGKGNSPLHFGNGTRLTVT.

The sample holds a few counts of this clone. The chain joins TRBV2 to TRBJ1-3; the D gene is possibly TRBD1 (6 bases). The V gene lost 2 bases and the J gene lost 6 bases, with 11 bases spanning the gap. CDR1 SNHLY and CDR2 FYNNEI come from the germline V gene. The CDR3 runs 14 residues. CDR3 sequence: CASSERGRQNTIYF. CDR3 nucleotide sequence: TGTGCCAGCAGTGAACGGGGGCGGCAAAACACCATATATTTT.

The chain uses TRBV11-3 and TRBJ2-2; maybe TRBD1 (6 bases). This CDR3 has 14 amino acids. V lost 5 bases to trimming and J lost 7 bases, with 14 bases between them. The germline CDR1 and CDR2 sequences are SGHNT and YENEEA. CDR3 in amino acids: CASSPQGSSGELFF. For the CDR3, the DNA is TGTGCCAGCAGCCCTCAGGGGTCTAGCGGGGAGCTGTTTTTT.

The chain carries TRBV15 and TRBJ2-7; TRBD1 matches at 8 bases. V dropped 7 bases and J dropped 0; count of bases not matched to a gene: 5. The CDR3 length is 14 residues. The germline V gene encodes CDR1 LNHNV and CDR2 YYDKDF (reference sequence). The CDR3 DNA follows: TGTGCCACCACCCCGGACAGGGTCTCCTACGAGCAGTACTTC. Its translation: CATTPDRVSYEQYF.

V is TRBV10-2 and J is TRBJ2-1, with 9 bases that match TRBD2. Germline assignment: CDR1 WSHSY and CDR2 SAAADI. The trim removed 6 bases at V and 4 bases at J, leaving 4 bases unmatched. The length of the CDR3 is 14 residues. The CDR3 nucleotides are TGCGCCAGCAGGGTAGCGGGGGAATACAATGAGCAGTTCTTC. It encodes CASRVAGEYNEQFF.

The chain recombines TRBV7-2 with TRBJ2-7; 7 positions agree with TRBD2. This CDR3 is built from 17 residues. The germline V gene encodes CDR1 SGHTA and CDR2 FQGNSA. After removal of 4 bases from V and 1 base from J, the junction contained 13 bases not matched to a gene. In DNA form, the CDR3 reads TGTGCCAGCAGCTCCCCCTCGGGACTACCAGGGTCCTACGAGCAGTACTTC. Translating it yields CASSSPSGLPGSYEQYF.

This rearrangement joins TRBV4-2 to TRBJ1-5; a weak D match, TRBD1 (6 bases). Germline loops: CDR1 LGHNA, CDR2 YNFKEQ. The CDR3 totals 15 residues. Trimming took 0 bases from V and 7 from J, leaving 13 bases between them. The CDR3 nucleotides read TGTGCCAGCAGCCAAGAGGGAGGGGGGGGGCAGCCCCAGCATTTT. Translating it yields CASSQEGGGGQPQHF.

This rearrangement joins TRBV11-2 to TRBJ2-7; perhaps TRBD1 as D (6 bases). Germline values: CDR1 SGHAT, CDR2 FQNNGV. V lost 1 base and J lost 2, with 15 bases in between. The CDR3 length is 16 residues. The CDR3 loop reads CASSLVSVGAPYEQYF. CDR3 DNA sequence: TGTGCCAGCAGCTTAGTTTCCGTGGGGGCCCCCTACGAGCAGTACTTC.

This clone was observed once. The V call is TRBV28, the J call TRBJ1-2, with D unresolved. Trimming shortened V by 8 bases and J by 13 bases, and 14 bases separated the two germline ends. The CDR3 length is 10 residues. CDR1 is MDHEN, CDR2 SYDVKM, per germline. In DNA form, the CDR3 reads TGTGCCAGCTGCACACGGGATTGCACCTTC. Protein product: CASCTRDCTF.

The chain joins TRBV7-6 to TRBJ2-5; D perhaps matches TRBD2 (6 bases). This CDR3 has 13 residues. The germline V gene has CDR1 SGHVS and CDR2 FNYEAQ. The V end was cut by 4 bases, the J end by 2 bases, with 8 bases between. The CDR3 nucleotides are TGTGCCAGCAGCTCCGGGACTCAAGAGACCCAGTACTTC. It is translated as CASSSGTQETQYF. The full variable domain, with the rest looked up from reference TRBV7-6 and TRBJ2-5, is GAGVSQSPRYKVTKRGQDVALRCDPISGHVSLYWYRQALGQGPEFLTYFNYEAQQDKSGLPNDRFSAERPEGSISTLTIQRTEQRDSAMYRCASSSGTQETQYFGPGTRLLVL.

This clone showed up just once. Sequence at one end of the junction differs from germline and may be a read error. The gene calls are TRBV5-3 and TRBJ1-3, with D uncertain. TRBV5-3 is filed as an ORF, its function uncertain. The CDR3 contains 14 residues. The CDR3 nucleotides read TGTGCCAGCAGCTTTCGACTCTCTGGAAACACCATATATTTT. Translation gives CASSFRLSGNTIYF.

The genes are TRBV6-5 and TRBJ2-1; TRBD2 is a possible D gene (5 bases). CDR1 and CDR2 (germline): MNHEY, SVGAGI. This CDR3 region has 13 residues. The V and J ends lost 7 bases and 10 bases respectively, with 17 bases between them. CDR3 residues: CASNPGTRGEQFF. For the CDR3, the DNA is TGTGCCAGCAACCCGGGCACGCGAGGGGAGCAGTTCTTC.

The V gene is TRBV5-1, the J gene TRBJ1-2; 8 positions agree with TRBD1. CDR1 is SGHRS, CDR2 YFSETQ, per germline. This CDR3 region has 13 residues. The V segment lost 9 bases and the J segment 3 bases; nucleotides outside the gene matches: 7. CDR3 protein: CATQPDRDYGYTF. Written as DNA, the CDR3 is TGCGCCACTCAACCGGACAGGGACTATGGCTACACCTTC. The whole variable domain, filled in from reference TRBV5-1 and TRBJ1-2, reads KAGVTQTPRYLIKTRGQQVTLSCSPISGHRSVSWYQQTPGQGLQFLFEYFSETQRNKGNFPGRFSGRQFSNSRSEMNVSTLELGDSALYLCATQPDRDYGYTFGSGTRLTVV.

The rearrangement uses TRBV5-8 and TRBJ1-5, with D possibly matching TRBD1 (5 bases). The V gene lost 0 bases and the J gene lost 9 bases, with 16 bases spanning the gap. The germline CDR1 and CDR2 sequences are SGHTS and YDEGEE. The CDR3 covers 15 residues. CDR3 in amino acids: CASSLAGAGSGPQHF. The CDR3 DNA reads as TGTGCCAGCAGCTTGGCCGGGGCAGGGAGCGGGCCCCAGCATTTT.

The chain recombines TRBV5-1 with TRBJ2-7; D uncertain. CDR1 and CDR2 from the germline V gene are SGHRS and YFSETQ. The CDR3 spans 14 residues. V lost 0 bases to trimming and J lost 1 base, with 8 bases between them. CDR3 in amino acids: CASSLASWSYEQYF. The CDR3 DNA follows: TGCGCCAGCAGCTTGGCCTCCTGGTCCTACGAGCAGTACTTC.

This clone was picked up a small number of times. The chain combines TRBV28 with TRBJ1-5; D gene uncertain. Germline-derived CDR1 and CDR2 are MDHEN and SYDVKM. V was trimmed by 6 bases and J by 0 bases, leaving 12 bases between them. This CDR3 region has 15 residues. In DNA, the CDR3 is TGTGCCAGCAGCTTAAACTGGCATAGCAATCAGCCCCAGCATTTT. Translating gives CASSLNWHSNQPQHF.

This clone was recorded a few times. The rearrangement joins TRBV13 to TRBJ1-2, with TRBD1 as a possible D gene (6 bases). V dropped 5 bases and J dropped 8 bases, with 15 bases sitting between them. Germline CDR1 PRHDT, CDR2 FYEKMQ (reference sequence). This CDR3 is built from 13 residues. CDR3 sequence: CASSRRQALGYTF. DNA for the CDR3: TGTGCCAGCAGCCGAAGACAGGCGCTGGGCTACACCTTC.

The chain joins TRBV28 to TRBJ2-1; D ambiguous. Germline CDR1 is MDHEN and CDR2 is SYDVKM. The V gene lost 10 bases and the J gene lost 4 bases, with 20 bases spanning the gap. The length of the CDR3 is 15 residues. CDR3 bases: TGTGCCACATTCCCTAGTGGACCCTCGTACAATGAGCAGTTCTTC. Translating gives CATFPSGPSYNEQFF.